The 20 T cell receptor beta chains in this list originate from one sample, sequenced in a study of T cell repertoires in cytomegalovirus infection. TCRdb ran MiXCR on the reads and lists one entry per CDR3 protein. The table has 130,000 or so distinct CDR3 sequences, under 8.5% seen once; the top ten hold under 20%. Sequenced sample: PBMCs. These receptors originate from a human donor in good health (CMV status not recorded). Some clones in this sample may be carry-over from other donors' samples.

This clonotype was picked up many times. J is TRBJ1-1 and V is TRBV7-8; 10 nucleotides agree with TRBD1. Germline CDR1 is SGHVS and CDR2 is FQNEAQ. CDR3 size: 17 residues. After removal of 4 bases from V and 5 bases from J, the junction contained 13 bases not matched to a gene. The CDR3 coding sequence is TGTGCCAGCAGCTCCTCCATTGACAGGGGGCGCGGTACTGAAGCTTTCTTT. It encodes CASSSSIDRGRGTEAFF. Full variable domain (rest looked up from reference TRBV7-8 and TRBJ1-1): GAGVSQSPRYKVAKRGQDVALRCDPISGHVSLFWYQQALGQGPEFLTYFQNEAQLDKSGLPSDRFFAERPEGSVSTLKIQRTQQEDSAVYLCASSSSIDRGRGTEAFFGQGTRLTVV.

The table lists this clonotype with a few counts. CDR3 region: CASSVTRASNEQFF. CDR3 nucleotides: TGTGCCAGCAGCGTGACGCGGGCAAGCAATGAGCAGTTCTTC. The rearrangement uses TRBV9 and TRBJ2-1; TRBD2 might be the D (5 bases). Per germline, CDR1 SGDLS and CDR2 YYNGEE. The V and J ends lost 2 bases and 6 bases respectively, with 12 bases between them. This CDR3 has 14 amino acids.

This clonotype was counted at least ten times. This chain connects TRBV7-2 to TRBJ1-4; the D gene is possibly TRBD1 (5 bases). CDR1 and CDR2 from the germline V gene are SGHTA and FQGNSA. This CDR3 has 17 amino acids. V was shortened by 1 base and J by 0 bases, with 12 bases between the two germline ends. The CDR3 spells CASSLGGDLATNEKLFF. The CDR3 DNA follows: TGTGCCAGCAGCTTAGGAGGGGATCTGGCAACTAATGAAAAACTGTTTTTT.

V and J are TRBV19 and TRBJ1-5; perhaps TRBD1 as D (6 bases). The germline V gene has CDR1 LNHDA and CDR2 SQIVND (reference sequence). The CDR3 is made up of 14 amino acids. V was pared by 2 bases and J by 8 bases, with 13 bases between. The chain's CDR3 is CASSISQGGKPQHF. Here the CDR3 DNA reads TGTGCCAGTAGTATATCCCAAGGGGGAAAGCCCCAGCATTTT.

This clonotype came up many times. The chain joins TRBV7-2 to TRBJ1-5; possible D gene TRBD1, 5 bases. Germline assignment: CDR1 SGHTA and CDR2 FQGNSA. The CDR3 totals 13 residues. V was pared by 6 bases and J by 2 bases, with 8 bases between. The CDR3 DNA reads TGTGCCAGCAGGGAGACAGGCAATCAGCCCCAGCATTTT. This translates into CASRETGNQPQHF.

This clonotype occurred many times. CDR3 amino acids: CAIGPQGGGYTF. DNA of the CDR3: TGTGCCATCGGCCCTCAGGGGGGAGGCTACACCTTC. The chain employs TRBV10-3 and TRBJ1-2; TRBD1 matches 7 bases. J lost 8 bases, V lost 8 bases, and 8 bases had no gene match. CDR3 length equals 12 residues. Germline V CDR1 and CDR2: ENHRY, SYGVKD.

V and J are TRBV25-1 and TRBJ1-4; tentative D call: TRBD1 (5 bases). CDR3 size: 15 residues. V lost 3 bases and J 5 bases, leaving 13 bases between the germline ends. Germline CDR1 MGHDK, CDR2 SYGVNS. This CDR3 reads CASSDLREANEKLFF. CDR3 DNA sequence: TGTGCCAGCAGTGACCTCAGGGAGGCCAATGAAAAACTGTTTTTT.

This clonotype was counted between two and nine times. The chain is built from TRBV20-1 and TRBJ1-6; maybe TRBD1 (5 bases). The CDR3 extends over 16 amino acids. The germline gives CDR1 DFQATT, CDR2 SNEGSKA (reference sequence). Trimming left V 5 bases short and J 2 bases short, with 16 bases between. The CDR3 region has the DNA TGCAGTGCTTTAGGTACAGGAGCACCCTATAATTCACCCCTCCACTTT. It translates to CSALGTGAPYNSPLHF.

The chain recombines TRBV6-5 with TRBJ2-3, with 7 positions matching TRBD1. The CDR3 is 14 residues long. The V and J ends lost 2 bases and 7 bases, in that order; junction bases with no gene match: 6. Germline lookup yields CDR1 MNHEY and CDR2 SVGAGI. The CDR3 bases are TGTGCCAGCAGTTACGACACAGGGGATAATACGCAGTATTTT. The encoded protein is CASSYDTGDNTQYF.

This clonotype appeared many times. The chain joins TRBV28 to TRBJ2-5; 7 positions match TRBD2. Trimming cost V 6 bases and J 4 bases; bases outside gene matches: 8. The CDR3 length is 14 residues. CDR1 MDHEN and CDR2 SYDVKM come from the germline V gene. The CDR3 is CASSTSVFPETQYF. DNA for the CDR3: TGTGCCAGCAGCACTAGCGTCTTTCCAGAGACCCAGTACTTC.

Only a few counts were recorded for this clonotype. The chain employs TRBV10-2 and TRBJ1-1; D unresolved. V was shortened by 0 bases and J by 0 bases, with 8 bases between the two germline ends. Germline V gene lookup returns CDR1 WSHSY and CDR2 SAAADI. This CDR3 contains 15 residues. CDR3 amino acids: CASSESWTVNTEAFF. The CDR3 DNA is TGCGCCAGCAGTGAGTCATGGACGGTGAACACTGAAGCTTTCTTT.

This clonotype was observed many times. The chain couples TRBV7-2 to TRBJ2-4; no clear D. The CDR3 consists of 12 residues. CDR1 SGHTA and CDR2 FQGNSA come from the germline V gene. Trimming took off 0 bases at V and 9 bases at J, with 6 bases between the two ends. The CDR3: CASSLASGIQYF. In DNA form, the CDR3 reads TGTGCCAGCAGCTTAGCGTCCGGCATTCAGTACTTC.

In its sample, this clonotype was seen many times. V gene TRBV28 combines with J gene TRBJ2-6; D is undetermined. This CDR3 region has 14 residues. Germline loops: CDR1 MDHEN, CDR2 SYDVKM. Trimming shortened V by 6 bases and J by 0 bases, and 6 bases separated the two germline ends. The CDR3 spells CASRLSSGANVLTF. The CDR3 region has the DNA TGTGCCAGCAGGTTGAGCTCTGGGGCCAACGTCCTGACTTTC.

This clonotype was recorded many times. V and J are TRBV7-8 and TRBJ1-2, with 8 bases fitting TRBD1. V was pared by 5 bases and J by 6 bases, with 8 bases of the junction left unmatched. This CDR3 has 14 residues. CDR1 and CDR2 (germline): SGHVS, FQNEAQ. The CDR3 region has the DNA TGTGCCAGCAGCGCCCGACAGGGGAGGGATGGCTACACCTTC. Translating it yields CASSARQGRDGYTF. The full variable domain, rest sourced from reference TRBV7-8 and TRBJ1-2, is GAGVSQSPRYKVAKRGQDVALRCDPISGHVSLFWYQQALGQGPEFLTYFQNEAQLDKSGLPSDRFFAERPEGSVSTLKIQRTQQEDSAVYLCASSARQGRDGYTFGSGTRLTVV.

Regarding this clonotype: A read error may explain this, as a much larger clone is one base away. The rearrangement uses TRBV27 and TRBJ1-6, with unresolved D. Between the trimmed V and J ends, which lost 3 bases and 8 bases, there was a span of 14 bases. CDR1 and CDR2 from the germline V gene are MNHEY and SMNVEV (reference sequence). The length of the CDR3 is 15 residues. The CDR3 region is CASSLRSLLDSPLHF. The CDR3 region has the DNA TGTGCCAGCAGTTTGAGGTCCCTCTTGGATTCACCCCTCCACTTT.

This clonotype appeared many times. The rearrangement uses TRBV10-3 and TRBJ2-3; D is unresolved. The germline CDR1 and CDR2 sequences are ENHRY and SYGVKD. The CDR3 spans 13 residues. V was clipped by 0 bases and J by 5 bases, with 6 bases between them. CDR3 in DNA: TGTGCCATCAGTGAGTCCGGGTTAGATACGCAGTATTTT. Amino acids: CAISESGLDTQYF.

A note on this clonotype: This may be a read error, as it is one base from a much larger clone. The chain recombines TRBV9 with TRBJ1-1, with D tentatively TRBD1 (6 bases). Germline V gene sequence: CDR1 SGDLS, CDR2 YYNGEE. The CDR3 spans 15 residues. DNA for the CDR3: TGTACCAGCAGCCCGGGACACCGGCGCAATTTTGAAGCTTTCTTT. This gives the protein CTSSPGHRRNFEAFF.

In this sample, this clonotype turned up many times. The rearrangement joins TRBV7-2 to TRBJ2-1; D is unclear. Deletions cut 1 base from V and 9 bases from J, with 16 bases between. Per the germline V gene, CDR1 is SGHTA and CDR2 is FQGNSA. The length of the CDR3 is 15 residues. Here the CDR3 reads CASSLELRGLGEQFF. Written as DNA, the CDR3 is TGTGCCAGCAGCTTAGAGCTCCGTGGTCTAGGTGAGCAGTTCTTC.

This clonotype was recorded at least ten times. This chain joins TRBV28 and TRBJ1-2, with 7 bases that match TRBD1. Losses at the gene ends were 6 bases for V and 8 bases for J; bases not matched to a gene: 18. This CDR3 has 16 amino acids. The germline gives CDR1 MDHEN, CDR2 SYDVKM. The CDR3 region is CASSNALGTVTRGYTF. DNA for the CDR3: TGTGCCAGCAGCAATGCATTAGGGACAGTAACTCGCGGCTACACCTTC.

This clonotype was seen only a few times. CDR3: CASSPPAVQGPTEAFF. The CDR3 DNA is TGTGCCAGCAGTCCCCCGGCAGTACAGGGTCCCACTGAAGCTTTCTTT. The V and J genes are TRBV6-6 and TRBJ1-1; perhaps TRBD1 as D (6 bases). V shed 5 bases and J shed 4 bases, with 20 bases lying between them. This CDR3 contains 16 residues. Germline CDR1 and CDR2: MNHNY and SVGAGI (reference sequence).